This T cell receptor (beta chain) was captured in a study of cytomegalovirus exposure and HLA in healthy donors. The wider study: Roughly 180 million T cells yielded approximately 100 million unique TCR beta sequences, as an earlier analysis found.

The study ran its PCR with 60 Vbeta and 13 Jbeta primers. Profiled with immunoSEQ multiplex PCR; TCRdb holds only in-frame clones, not every one. The sample consists of 150,000 to 190,000 clones, about 80% of them appearing once. This TCR came from a woman in her fifties or sixties in good health and CMV-seropositive. Material: PBMCs.

CDR3 region: CASGGPGRYEQYF. The CDR3 region has the DNA TGTGCCAGCGGGGGCCCCGGTCGCTACGAGCAGTACTTC. This rearrangement joins TRBV7-2 to TRBJ2-7; D might be TRBD1 (6 bases). Deletions cut 8 bases from V and 3 bases from J, with 14 bases between. This CDR3 spans 13 amino acids. Germline V gene data show CDR1 as SGHTA and CDR2 as FQGNSA.